This TCR beta chain was sequenced for a study of blood T cell repertoires in COVID-19. The data were produced by immunoSEQ multiplex PCR, yet TCRdb's version contains in-frame clones alone and is incomplete. The data show approximately 140,000 clones, roughly 87% seen once. V was pared by 4 bases and J by 3 bases, with 3 bases of the junction left unmatched. The CDR3 is 13 residues long. Germline V CDR1 and CDR2: SQVTM, ANQGSEA. The sequence came from a woman aged 60 to 75 with active or convalescent COVID-19. The sample comprised peripheral blood. The chain links TRBV29-1 to TRBJ2-5, with 9 bases fitting TRBD2. CDR3 nucleotides: TGCAGCGTTGGGCGGGGGGGCGAAGAGACCCAGTACTTC. It translates to CSVGRGGEETQYF.